This entry lists 2 T cell receptor beta chains sequenced from one sample in a study of CD8 T cells in ankylosing spondylitis. Study results and caveats: Ankylosing spondylitis blood seemed to carry a telltale TCR beta motif made of eight or nine highly homologous variants.

TCRdb reprocessed the 5' RACE reads with MiXCR, giving one entry per CDR3 protein. Among around 480,000 distinct CDR3 sequences listed, roughly a sixth were seen once. Antigens for these TCRs are unknown. Input material: blood, either unsorted or a sorted T cell fraction (not recorded which). The receptors originated from a male donor with ankylosing spondylitis.

Ten or more counts support this clonotype. The chain combines TRBV7-2 with TRBJ2-5, with D maybe TRBD1 (6 bases). CDR1 is SGHTA and CDR2 is FQGNSA in the germline V gene. The length of the CDR3 is 16 residues. V was trimmed by 2 bases and J by 4 bases, leaving 17 bases between them. The CDR3 here is CASSLKIQGMGETQYF. The CDR3 nucleotides read TGTGCCAGCAGCTTAAAAATTCAGGGGATGGGAGAGACCCAGTACTTC.

This clonotype was seen only a few times. The chain recombines TRBV7-2 with TRBJ1-1; 10 bases line up with TRBD1. Germline assignment: CDR1 SGHTA and CDR2 FQGNSA. The trim removed 5 bases at V and 4 bases at J, leaving 7 bases unmatched. The CDR3 is 15 residues long. CDR3 sequence: CASSPRTGGLTEAFF. CDR3 in DNA: TGTGCCAGCAGCCCACGGACAGGGGGGCTCACTGAAGCTTTCTTT.